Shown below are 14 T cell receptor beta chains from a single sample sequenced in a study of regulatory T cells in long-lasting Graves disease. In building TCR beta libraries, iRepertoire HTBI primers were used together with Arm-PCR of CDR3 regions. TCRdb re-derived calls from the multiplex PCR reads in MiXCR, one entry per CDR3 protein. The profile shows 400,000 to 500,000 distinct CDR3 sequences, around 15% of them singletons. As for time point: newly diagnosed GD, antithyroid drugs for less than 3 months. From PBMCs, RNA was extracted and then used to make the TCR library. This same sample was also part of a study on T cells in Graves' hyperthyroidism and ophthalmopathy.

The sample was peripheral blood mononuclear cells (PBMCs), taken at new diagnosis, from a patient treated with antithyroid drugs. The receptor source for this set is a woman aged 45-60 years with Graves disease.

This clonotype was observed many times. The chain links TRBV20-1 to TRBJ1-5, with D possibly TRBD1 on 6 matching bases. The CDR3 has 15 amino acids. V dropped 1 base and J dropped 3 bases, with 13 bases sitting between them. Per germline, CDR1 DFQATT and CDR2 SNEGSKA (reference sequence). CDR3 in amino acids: CSARAVGHTNQPQHF. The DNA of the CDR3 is TGCAGTGCTAGAGCAGTGGGACATACCAATCAGCCCCAGCATTTT.

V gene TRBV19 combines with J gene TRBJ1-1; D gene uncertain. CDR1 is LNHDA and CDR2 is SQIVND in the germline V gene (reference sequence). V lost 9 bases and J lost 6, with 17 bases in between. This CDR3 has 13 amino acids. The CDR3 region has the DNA TGTGCCAGCCAAGGGAGGGCCGGCGCTGAAGCTTTCTTT. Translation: CASQGRAGAEAFF.

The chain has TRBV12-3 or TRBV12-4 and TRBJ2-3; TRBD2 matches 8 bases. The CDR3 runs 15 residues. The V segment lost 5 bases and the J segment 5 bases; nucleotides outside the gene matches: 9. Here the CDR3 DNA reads TGTGCCAGCAGTGCCCGGGAGGGCGCGGGAGATACGCAGTATTTT. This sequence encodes CASSAREGAGDTQYF.

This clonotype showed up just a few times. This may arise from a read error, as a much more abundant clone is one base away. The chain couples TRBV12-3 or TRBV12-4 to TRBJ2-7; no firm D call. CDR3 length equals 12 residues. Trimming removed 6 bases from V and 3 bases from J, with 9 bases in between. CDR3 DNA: TGTGCCAGCAGCCCTCGGCGCTACGAGCAGTACTTC. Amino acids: CASSPRRYEQYF.

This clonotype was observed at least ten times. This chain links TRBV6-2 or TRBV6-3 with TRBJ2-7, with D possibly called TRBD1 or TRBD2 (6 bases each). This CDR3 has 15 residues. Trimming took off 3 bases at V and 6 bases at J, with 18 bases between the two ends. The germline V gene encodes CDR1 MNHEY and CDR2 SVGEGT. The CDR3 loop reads CASSYLTGGNAEQYF. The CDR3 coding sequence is TGTGCCAGCAGTTATCTAACCGGGGGCAACGCCGAGCAGTACTTC.

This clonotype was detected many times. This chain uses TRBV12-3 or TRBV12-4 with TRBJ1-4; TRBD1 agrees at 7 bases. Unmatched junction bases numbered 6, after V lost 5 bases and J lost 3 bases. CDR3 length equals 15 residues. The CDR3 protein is CASSKKTGPNEKLFF. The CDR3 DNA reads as TGTGCCAGCAGTAAGAAGACAGGGCCTAATGAAAAACTGTTTTTT.

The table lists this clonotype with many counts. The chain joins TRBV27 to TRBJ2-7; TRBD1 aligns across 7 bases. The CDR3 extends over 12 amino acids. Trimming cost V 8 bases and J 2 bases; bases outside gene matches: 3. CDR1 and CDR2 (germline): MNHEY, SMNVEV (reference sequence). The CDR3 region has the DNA TGTGCCAGCGGGGACAGAACCTACGAGCAGTACTTC. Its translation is CASGDRTYEQYF.

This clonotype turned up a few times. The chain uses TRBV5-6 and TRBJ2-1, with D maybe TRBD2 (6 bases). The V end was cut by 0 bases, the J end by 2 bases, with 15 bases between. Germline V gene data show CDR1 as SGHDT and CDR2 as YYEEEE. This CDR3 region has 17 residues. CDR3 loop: CASSLAFGGKAYNEQFF. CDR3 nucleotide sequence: TGTGCCAGCAGCTTGGCTTTCGGCGGGAAAGCCTACAATGAGCAGTTCTTC.

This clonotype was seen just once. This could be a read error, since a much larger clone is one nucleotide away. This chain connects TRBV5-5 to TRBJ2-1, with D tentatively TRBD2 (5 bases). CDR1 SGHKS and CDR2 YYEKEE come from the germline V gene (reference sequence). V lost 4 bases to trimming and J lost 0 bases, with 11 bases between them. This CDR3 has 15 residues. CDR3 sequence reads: CASSHGVPSYNEQFF. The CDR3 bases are TGTGCCAGCAGCCACGGGGTGCCCTCCTACAATGAGCAGTTCTTC.

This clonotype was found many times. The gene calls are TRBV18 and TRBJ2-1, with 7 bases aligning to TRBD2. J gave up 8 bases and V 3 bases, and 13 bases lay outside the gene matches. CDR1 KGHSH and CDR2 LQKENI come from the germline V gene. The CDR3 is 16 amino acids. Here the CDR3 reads CASSPLPGGSFHEQFF. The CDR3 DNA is TGTGCCAGCTCACCCCTCCCTGGCGGGAGCTTCCATGAGCAGTTCTTC.

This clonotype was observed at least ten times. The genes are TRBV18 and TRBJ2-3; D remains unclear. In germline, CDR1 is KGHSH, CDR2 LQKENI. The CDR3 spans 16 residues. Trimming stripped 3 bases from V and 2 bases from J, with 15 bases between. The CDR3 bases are TGTGCCAGCTCACCTCCGACATACACCACCACAGATACGCAGTATTTT. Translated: CASSPPTYTTTDTQYF.

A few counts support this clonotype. The CDR3 protein is CASNRTSMNTEAFF. The DNA of the CDR3 is TGTGCCAGCAACAGGACGAGCATGAACACTGAAGCTTTCTTT. This rearrangement joins TRBV6-1 to TRBJ1-1; D is perhaps TRBD1 (5 bases). The CDR3 has 14 amino acids. The germline gives CDR1 MNHNS, CDR2 SASEGT. Trimming took off 7 bases at V and 0 bases at J, with 12 bases between the two ends.

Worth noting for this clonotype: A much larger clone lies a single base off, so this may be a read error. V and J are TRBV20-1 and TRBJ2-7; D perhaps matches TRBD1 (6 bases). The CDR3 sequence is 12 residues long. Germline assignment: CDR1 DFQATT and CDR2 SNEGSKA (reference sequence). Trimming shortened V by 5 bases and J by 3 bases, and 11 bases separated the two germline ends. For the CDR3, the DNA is TGCAGTGCTCCCTGGGACAACTACGAGCAGTACTTC. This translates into CSAPWDNYEQYF.

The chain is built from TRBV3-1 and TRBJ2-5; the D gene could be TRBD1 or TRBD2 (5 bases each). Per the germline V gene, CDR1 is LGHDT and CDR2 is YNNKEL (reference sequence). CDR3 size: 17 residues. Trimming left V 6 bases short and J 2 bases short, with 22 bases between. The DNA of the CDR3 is TGTGCCAGCAGTTTCCCACGGGCAGGGAGAGGGCAAGAGACCCAGTACTTC. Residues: CASSFPRAGRGQETQYF.